This T cell receptor beta chain appears in the sequencing data of a study of shared clonotypes between healthy human individuals. The run depth of the assay was deep. Sequencing was performed with immunoSEQ multiplex PCR; in TCRdb, only in-frame clones are kept and a portion is missing. The sample contains about 1.5 million clones, about 96% of which appear only once. Germline V gene data show CDR1 as SGHTA and CDR2 as FQGTGA. V shed 2 bases and J shed 6 bases, with 10 bases lying between them. This CDR3 spans 13 amino acids. The source is a man between 25 and 39 years old in good health. Sequencing was done on a sample of naive CD4+ T cells sorted from blood. Regarding subset: CD45RA+ positively selected. The chain employs TRBV7-3 and TRBJ1-2, with a tentative D call TRBD1 (5 bases). The chain's CDR3 is CASSLPAGHGYTF. The CDR3 DNA sequence: TGTGCCAGCAGCTTACCCGCAGGGCATGGCTACACCTTC. Full variable domain (remainder filled in from reference TRBV7-3 and TRBJ1-2): GAGVSQTPSNKVTEKGKYVELRCDPISGHTALYWYRQSLGQGPEFLIYFQGTGAADDSGLPNDRFFAVRPEGSVSTLKIQRTERGDSAVYLCASSLPAGHGYTFGSGTRLTVV.